Below, 3 T cell receptor beta chains from the same sample are listed, as sequenced in a study of shared clonotypes between healthy human individuals. Measured with immunoSEQ multiplex PCR; TCRdb has only the in-frame clones, and not every one. The data hold some 1.5 million clones, with approximately 98% observed a single time. The sequenced sample was naive CD4+ T cells sorted from blood. Regarding subset: CD45RA+ positively selected. All receptors come from a man aged 25 to 40 in good health.

The rearrangement uses TRBV5-4 and TRBJ2-1, with 7 bases identical to TRBD2. After removal of 6 bases from V and 5 bases from J, the junction contained 11 bases not matched to a gene. From germline, CDR1 is SGHNT and CDR2 YYREEE (reference sequence). The CDR3 has 15 amino acids. The CDR3 loop reads CASNTPGLADNEQFF. CDR3 in DNA: TGTGCCAGCAATACACCGGGGCTAGCGGACAATGAGCAGTTCTTC.

The chain recombines TRBV6-5 with TRBJ1-4; a weak D match, TRBD1 (6 bases). The CDR3 has 15 amino acids. The germline gives CDR1 MNHEY, CDR2 SVGAGI. Trimming removed 2 bases at V and 4 bases at J, with 11 bases between. In DNA form, the CDR3 reads TGTGCCAGCAGTTACGATGGACAGATTAATGAAAAACTGTTTTTT. It specifies CASSYDGQINEKLFF.

The rearrangement links TRBV7-2 to TRBJ2-3; D is possibly TRBD1 (5 bases). Germline assignment: CDR1 SGHTA and CDR2 FQGNSA. Trimming pared 3 bases from V and 2 bases from J, leaving 9 bases between. The CDR3 covers 14 residues. The CDR3 nucleotides read TGTGCCAGCAGCTTTGGGGCACCCACAGATACGCAGTATTTT. It specifies CASSFGAPTDTQYF.